The 25 T cell receptor beta chains given below trace back to one sample, sequenced in a study of cytomegalovirus exposure and HLA in healthy donors. The PCR had 60 Vbeta and 13 Jbeta primers. TCRdb's copy holds only in-frame clones and misses some; the assay was immunoSEQ multiplex PCR. Among about 160,000 clones, approximately 80% were seen once, and the ten largest hold roughly 0.75%. Sequenced sample: PBMCs. The receptors come from a woman aged 18-29 years in good health and CMV-seronegative.

This clone was recorded only once. The genes are TRBV4-1 and TRBJ2-3; a possible D gene is TRBD2 (5 bases). CDR1 and CDR2 (germline): MGHRA, YSYEKL. V was clipped by 0 bases and J by 0 bases, with 19 bases between them. The CDR3 spans 19 residues. The CDR3 DNA reads TGCGCCAGCAGCCAAGATGGCGCGTCAGAGGGAACTAGCACAGATACGCAGTATTTT. Residues: CASSQDGASEGTSTDTQYF.

The J gene is TRBJ2-5, the V gene TRBV29-1; 15 bases align to TRBD2. The end of the DNA aligns better with TRBJ2-7, so the J call may be wrong. The CDR3 is made up of 14 amino acids. Germline values: CDR1 SQVTM, CDR2 ANQGSEA. The CDR3 region has the DNA TGCAGCGCGGGGACTAGCGGGAGGAGGTACGAGCAGTACTTC. Its protein product is CSAGTSGRRYEQYF.

This chain joins TRBV9 and TRBJ1-2; D may be TRBD1 (5 bases). CDR1 and CDR2 (germline): SGDLS, YYNGEE. This CDR3 has 14 amino acids. V was clipped by 1 base and J by 2 bases, with 9 bases between them. The CDR3 DNA reads as TGTGCCAGCAGCGTAAGTTCAGGGAACTATGGCTACACCTTC. Its translation: CASSVSSGNYGYTF.

The chain links TRBV28 to TRBJ1-1, with TRBD1 as a possible D gene (6 bases). The germline gives CDR1 MDHEN, CDR2 SYDVKM. The length of the CDR3 is 13 residues. Trimming removed 7 bases from V and 2 bases from J, with 11 bases in between. CDR3 coding DNA: TGTGCCAGCAAACCAGGGGAAAACACTGAAGCTTTCTTT. It specifies CASKPGENTEAFF.

The gene calls are TRBV28 and TRBJ2-7; 11 bases are a match to TRBD2. The CDR3 runs 16 residues. V lost 5 bases and J lost 0; bases outside the gene matches: 6. Germline V gene sequence: CDR1 MDHEN, CDR2 SYDVKM. In nucleotides, the CDR3 is TGTGCCAGCAGTCAGATAGCGGGAGGGAGCTCCTACGAGCAGTACTTC. The encoded protein is CASSQIAGGSSYEQYF.

The V and J genes are TRBV5-5 and TRBJ2-7, with TRBD1 matching over 9 bases. CDR3 length: 17 residues. The junction had 10 bases not matched to a gene; V was cut back by 0 bases and J by 3 bases. CDR1 SGHKS and CDR2 YYEKEE come from the germline V gene (reference sequence). The CDR3 DNA reads as TGTGCCAGCAGCTTGGTCCCAACGGGACAGGGACACTACGAGCAGTACTTC. This translates into CASSLVPTGQGHYEQYF. The entire variable domain, with the rest obtained from reference TRBV5-5 and TRBJ2-7, is as follows: DAGVTQSPTHLIKTRGQQVTLRCSPISGHKSVSWYQQVLGQGPQFIFQYYEKEERGRGNFPDRFSARQFPNYSSELNVNALLLGDSALYLCASSLVPTGQGHYEQYFGPGTRLTVT.

In this sample, this clone turned up a few times. The CDR3 spells CARTSDRPSHEQYF. In DNA, the CDR3 is TGTGCCAGGACGAGTGACAGACCTTCCCACGAGCAGTACTTC. This chain links TRBV14 with TRBJ2-7; D may be TRBD1 (5 bases). Germline V CDR1 and CDR2: SGHDN, FVKESK. CDR3 length: 14 residues. V gave up 9 bases and J gave up 5 bases, with 20 bases separating them.

The chain uses TRBV30 and TRBJ2-1; D gene uncertain. The germline CDR1 and CDR2 sequences are GTSNPN and SVGIG (reference sequence). Deletions cut 2 bases from V and 4 bases from J, with 9 bases between. The CDR3 is 13 amino acids. CDR3 protein: CAWSPTEYNEQFF. The DNA for the CDR3 is TGTGCCTGGAGTCCCACAGAATACAATGAGCAGTTCTTC. Full variable domain (outside the CDR3, taken from reference TRBV30 and TRBJ2-1): SQTIHQWPATLVQPVGSPLSLECTVEGTSNPNLYWYRQAAGRGLQLLFYSVGIGQISSEVPQNLSASRPQDRQFILSSKKLLLSDSGFYLCAWSPTEYNEQFFGPGTRLTVL.

The CDR3 here is CAWSYRTGGSQPQHF. The CDR3 coding sequence is TGTGCCTGGAGTTATAGGACAGGGGGAAGTCAGCCCCAGCATTTT. The chain recombines TRBV30 with TRBJ1-5; 10 nucleotides align to TRBD1. The V gene end was trimmed by 2 bases and the J gene end by 6 bases; junction bases not matched to a gene: 7. The CDR3 extends over 15 amino acids. The germline V gene encodes CDR1 GTSNPN and CDR2 SVGIG (reference sequence).

The J gene is TRBJ2-3, the V gene TRBV11-3; 9 nucleotides line up with TRBD1. The CDR3 sequence is 16 residues long. The junction had 7 bases not matched to a gene; V was cut back by 1 base and J by 5 bases. The germline V gene encodes CDR1 SGHNT and CDR2 YENEEA. CDR3 protein: CASSLGDRVEIDTQYF. In DNA, the CDR3 is TGTGCCAGCAGCTTAGGGGACAGGGTCGAGATAGATACGCAGTATTTT.

V usage is TRBV11-2 and J usage is TRBJ2-3, with TRBD2 matching 13 bases. The CDR3 sequence is 17 residues long. Germline loops: CDR1 SGHAT, CDR2 FQNNGV. The J segment lost 1 base and the V segment lost 5 bases, leaving 6 bases of the junction unmatched. The CDR3 region is CASSGRTSGGRTDTQYF. CDR3 DNA: TGTGCCAGCAGCGGAAGGACTAGCGGGGGACGCACAGATACGCAGTATTTT.

This clone has just a few counts. CDR3 protein: CASGLVRKGGPLTGYTDTQYF. The CDR3 region has the DNA TGTGCTAGTGGTTTGGTACGGAAGGGCGGACCTCTAACGGGGTATACAGATACGCAGTATTTT. V is TRBV12-5 and J is TRBJ2-3, with D possibly TRBD2 on 5 matching bases. With 0 bases removed from V and 3 bases from J, the gap between germline ends came to 28 bases. CDR1 is LGHNT and CDR2 is FRNRAP in the germline V gene. CDR3 length equals 21 residues.

DNA of the CDR3: TGTGCCAGCAGCCCTCGCAGTTCCCCTGAAGCTTTCTTT. It specifies CASSPRSSPEAFF. The chain combines TRBV7-9 with TRBJ1-1; no reliable D call. Trimming removed 5 bases from V and 6 bases from J, with 13 bases in between. Germline V gene data show CDR1 as SEHNR and CDR2 as FQNEAQ (reference sequence). The length of the CDR3 is 13 residues. The full variable domain, rest sourced from reference TRBV7-9 and TRBJ1-1, is DTGVSQNPRHKITKRGQNVTFRCDPISEHNRLYWYRQTLGQGPEFLTYFQNEAQLEKSRLLSDRFSAERPKGSFSTLEIQRTEQGDSAMYLCASSPRSSPEAFFGQGTRLTVV.

The chain is built from TRBV5-1 and TRBJ1-1; 7 bases match TRBD1. V shed 4 bases, J shed 1 base, and the junction held 10 bases outside the gene matches. The CDR3 contains 16 residues. Per germline, CDR1 SGHRS and CDR2 YFSETQ. The DNA for the CDR3 is TGCGCCAGCAGCCCGACAGGGAATAGCGGGAACACTGAAGCTTTCTTT. This sequence encodes CASSPTGNSGNTEAFF.

The chain links TRBV18 to TRBJ2-7; 10 positions agree with TRBD1. CDR1 is KGHSH and CDR2 is LQKENI in the germline V gene. With 4 bases clipped from V and 4 bases from J, the junction kept 7 bases outside the gene matches. The CDR3 length is 15 residues. For the CDR3, the DNA is TGTGCCAGCTCACTCTCCGGGACAGGGGATTACGAGCAGTACTTC. The encoded protein is CASSLSGTGDYEQYF.

The chain employs TRBV6-4 and TRBJ2-2, with TRBD2 identical over 10 bases. CDR3 length equals 13 residues. V lost 8 bases, J lost 3 bases, and 0 bases stayed unmatched. Looked up from germline, CDR1 is MRHNA and CDR2 is SNTAGT. The CDR3 here is CASGTSDTGELFF. The CDR3 coding sequence is TGTGCCAGCGGGACTAGCGACACCGGGGAGCTGTTTTTT.

The chain combines TRBV28 with TRBJ2-5, with D tentatively TRBD1 (5 bases). Germline assignment: CDR1 MDHEN and CDR2 SYDVKM. CDR3 length: 14 amino acids. The germline V and J ends were trimmed by 5 bases and 4 bases, with 14 bases remaining between them. The CDR3 bases are TGTGCCAGCAGTACCCGACAGCAGAGAGAGACCCAGTACTTC. This sequence encodes CASSTRQQRETQYF. The full variable domain, completed using reference TRBV28 and TRBJ2-5, is DVKVTQSSRYLVKRTGEKVFLECVQDMDHENMFWYRQDPGLGLRLIYFSYDVKMKEKGDIPEGYSVSREKKERFSLILESASTNQTSMYLCASSTRQQRETQYFGPGTRLLVL.

The chain links TRBV25-1 to TRBJ1-2; the match to TRBD1 covers 10 bases. This CDR3 spans 14 amino acids. Germline V CDR1 and CDR2: MGHDK, SYGVNS. V shed 7 bases and J 8 bases; nucleotides not matched to a gene: 10. The CDR3 nucleotides read TGTGCCAGCAACCCGGGACAGGGGCCTGGGGGCTACACCTTC. It codes for CASNPGQGPGGYTF.

The genes are TRBV6-5 and TRBJ2-7, with 10 bases identical to TRBD2. Germline V gives CDR1 MNHEY, CDR2 SVGAGI. V was clipped by 5 bases and J by 2 bases; unmatched bases: 3. This CDR3 contains 14 residues. CDR3 region: CASSLLAGAYEQYF. For the CDR3, the DNA is TGTGCCAGCAGTCTTCTAGCGGGAGCCTACGAGCAGTACTTC.

This chain links TRBV7-8 with TRBJ1-5, with D possibly matching TRBD1 (6 bases). The CDR3 length is 18 residues. The V gene's germline CDR1 is SGHVS and CDR2 FQNEAQ. The V gene lost 3 bases and the J gene lost 1 base, with 19 bases spanning the gap. CDR3 DNA sequence: TGTGCCAGCAGCTTTAGATCGGCAGGGGAATCGAGCAATCAGCCCCAGCATTTT. Its translation is CASSFRSAGESSNQPQHF.

This chain joins TRBV6-5 and TRBJ1-2; 7 positions match TRBD1. The junction had 4 bases not matched to a gene; V was cut back by 2 bases and J by 7 bases. Germline CDR1 is MNHEY and CDR2 is SVGAGI. The CDR3 consists of 13 residues. In DNA form, the CDR3 reads TGTGCCAGCAGTTACGCCGGACAGGTTGGCTACACCTTC. It encodes CASSYAGQVGYTF.

The CDR3 region has the DNA TGTGCCAGCTTCCCGGGACAGGGGTTTCAGCCCCAGCATTTT. Translating gives CASFPGQGFQPQHF. V and J are TRBV19 and TRBJ1-5; 10 nucleotides align to TRBD1. CDR3 length equals 14 residues. V gave up 9 bases and J gave up 6 bases; unmatched junction bases: 8. In germline, CDR1 is LNHDA, CDR2 SQIVND (reference sequence).

Only a few counts were recorded for this clone. The rearrangement joins TRBV4-1 to TRBJ1-2, with TRBD1 as a possible D gene (6 bases). This CDR3 comprises 18 residues. Germline CDR1 is MGHRA and CDR2 is YSYEKL. V lost 0 bases and J 3 bases, leaving 20 bases between the germline ends. CDR3 sequence (DNA): TGCGCCAGCAGCCAAGATTCCTTGTACAGGGCGAAAGACTATGGCTACACCTTC. Translated, it gives CASSQDSLYRAKDYGYTF.

The chain couples TRBV27 to TRBJ1-2; D perhaps matches TRBD1 (6 bases). The CDR3 covers 13 residues. CDR1 is MNHEY and CDR2 is SMNVEV in the germline V gene (reference sequence). V lost 6 bases to trimming and J lost 6 bases, with 14 bases between them. The CDR3 DNA reads as TGTGCCAGCAGCCCTTGGGGGACAAATGGCTACACCTTC. Its protein is CASSPWGTNGYTF.

This clone was counted a few times. The V gene is TRBV6-1, the J gene TRBJ2-3; the D gene is possibly TRBD1 (5 bases). Germline values: CDR1 MNHNS, CDR2 SASEGT. This CDR3 is 15 amino acids long. V lost 6 bases and J 0 bases, leaving 13 bases between the germline ends. Here the CDR3 DNA reads TGTGCCAGCAGACCCAGGGCTCGGAGCACAGATACGCAGTATTTT. This sequence encodes CASRPRARSTDTQYF.